These 30 T cell receptor beta chains were all obtained from the same sample, sequenced in a study of technical replicates of blood from a few donors. Sequencing used immunoSEQ multiplex PCR; TCRdb keeps in-frame clones, though not all of them. The table has some 67,000 clones, 98% seen once. Material for sequencing was T cells isolated from PBMCs. These receptor sequences come from a human donor in good health.

V and J are TRBV11-3 and TRBJ1-1; unclear D gene. The CDR3 has 14 amino acids. The V end lost 2 bases, the J end lost 0 bases, and 7 bases lay between the germline ends. Germline lookup yields CDR1 SGHNT and CDR2 YENEEA. The CDR3 region is CASSLSPVNTEAFF. CDR3 bases: TGTGCCAGCAGCTTAAGTCCGGTGAACACTGAAGCTTTCTTT.

The chain uses TRBV9 and TRBJ2-1; D ambiguous. Germline assignment: CDR1 SGDLS and CDR2 YYNGEE. The ends were cut back, 0 bases at V and 7 bases at J, with 8 bases in the middle. CDR3 size: 13 residues. The CDR3 nucleotides are TGTGCCAGCAGCGTAGGGTTGAGAAATGAGCAGTTCTTC. Residues: CASSVGLRNEQFF.

The gene calls are TRBV7-9 and TRBJ2-3; D is possibly TRBD2 (6 bases). This CDR3 has 15 residues. V was shortened by 6 bases and J by 2 bases, with 15 bases between the two germline ends. Germline loops: CDR1 SEHNR, CDR2 FQNEAQ (reference sequence). The CDR3 here is CASSPTPGDTDTQYF. CDR3 sequence (DNA): TGTGCCAGCAGTCCTACCCCGGGGGACACAGATACGCAGTATTTT.

V gene TRBV7-9 combines with J gene TRBJ2-2, with D perhaps TRBD2 (6 bases). Germline CDR1 reads SEHNR; CDR2 reads FQNEAQ (reference sequence). Trimming removed 0 bases from V and 10 bases from J, with 15 bases in between. The CDR3 runs to 15 residues. CDR3 loop: CASSLANAGLMELFF. Here the CDR3 DNA reads TGTGCCAGCAGCTTAGCAAACGCGGGACTGATGGAGCTGTTTTTT.

The gene calls are TRBV19 and TRBJ1-2, with 7 bases lining up with TRBD1. V was pared by 4 bases and J by 6 bases, with 8 bases of the junction left unmatched. Germline V gives CDR1 LNHDA, CDR2 SQIVND (reference sequence). This CDR3 comprises 14 residues. The CDR3 region is CASSTRRGGDGYTF. CDR3 coding DNA: TGTGCCAGTAGTACCAGGAGAGGGGGCGATGGCTACACCTTC.

J is TRBJ1-1 and V is TRBV27; 10 positions agree with TRBD1. The CDR3 is 16 amino acids. Unmatched junction bases numbered 11, after V lost 5 bases and J lost 5 bases. Germline CDR1 and CDR2: MNHEY and SMNVEV (reference sequence). CDR3 bases: TGTGCCAGCAGTCCGACAGGGGGCTACGTCCTGACTGAAGCTTTCTTT. Protein sequence: CASSPTGGYVLTEAFF.

As DNA, the CDR3 is TGTGCCAGCAGCGAGTCAACCTTTACAGGGGCAGATACGCAGTATTTT. Encoded protein: CASSESTFTGADTQYF. The J gene is TRBJ2-3, the V gene TRBV11-3; the match to TRBD1 covers 7 bases. CDR1 is SGHNT and CDR2 is YENEEA in the germline V gene. This CDR3 is 16 amino acids long. The V and J ends lost 5 bases and 4 bases, in that order; junction bases with no gene match: 12.

CDR3 in DNA: TGCGCCAGCAGCCAAGGGCGGCGGGCTAGCACAGATACGCAGTATTTT. This encodes CASSQGRRASTDTQYF. V usage is TRBV4-1 and J usage is TRBJ2-3; D possibly corresponds to TRBD2 (5 bases). Per the germline V gene, CDR1 is MGHRA and CDR2 is YSYEKL. The CDR3 contains 16 residues. With 1 base removed from V and 0 bases from J, the gap between germline ends came to 11 bases.

V is TRBV5-1 and J is TRBJ2-3, with 7 nucleotides matching TRBD2. The CDR3 sequence is 13 residues long. Per the germline V gene, CDR1 is SGHRS and CDR2 is YFSETQ. The V and J ends lost 4 bases and 6 bases, in that order; junction bases with no gene match: 5. In DNA form, the CDR3 reads TGCGCCAGCAGCGAGGCGGGGGTCGATACGCAGTATTTT. It is translated as CASSEAGVDTQYF. Looking up the rest from reference TRBV5-1 and TRBJ2-3 gives the full variable domain: KAGVTQTPRYLIKTRGQQVTLSCSPISGHRSVSWYQQTPGQGLQFLFEYFSETQRNKGNFPGRFSGRQFSNSRSEMNVSTLELGDSALYLCASSEAGVDTQYFGPGTRLTVL.

The chain employs TRBV6-5 and TRBJ1-4; 10 positions match TRBD1. Germline V CDR1 and CDR2: MNHEY, SVGAGI. V shed 6 bases, J shed 7 bases, and the junction held 5 bases outside the gene matches. CDR3 length equals 14 residues. CDR3 sequence: CASSPRTGGEKLFF. The CDR3 DNA follows: TGTGCCAGCAGCCCCCGGACAGGGGGTGAAAAACTGTTTTTT.

V usage is TRBV9 and J usage is TRBJ2-2, with 8 nucleotides matching TRBD2. This CDR3 is built from 16 residues. J was trimmed by 0 bases and V by 0 bases; bases with no gene match: 1. Germline assignment: CDR1 SGDLS and CDR2 YYNGEE. The CDR3 region has the DNA TGTGCCAGCAGCGTAGCGGGAGGGCCGAACACCGGGGAGCTGTTTTTT. It yields the protein CASSVAGGPNTGELFF.

The rearrangement uses TRBV19 and TRBJ1-6; no clear D. The CDR3 covers 14 residues. In germline, CDR1 is LNHDA, CDR2 SQIVND (reference sequence). Deletions cut 4 bases from V and 9 bases from J, with 13 bases between. Here the CDR3 DNA reads TGTGCCAGTAGTAACGATCGGGGAGGTTCACCCCTCCACTTT. This encodes CASSNDRGGSPLHF.

The chain employs TRBV7-9 and TRBJ1-5; 7 positions agree with TRBD1. The CDR3 loop spans 15 amino acids. V lost 0 bases and J lost 3; bases outside the gene matches: 2. Per germline, CDR1 SEHNR and CDR2 FQNEAQ (reference sequence). Written as DNA, the CDR3 is TGTGCCAGCAGCTTAGCGGGACAGTTCAATCAGCCCCAGCATTTT. Its protein is CASSLAGQFNQPQHF. Looking up the rest from reference TRBV7-9 and TRBJ1-5 gives the full variable domain: DTGVSQNPRHKITKRGQNVTFRCDPISEHNRLYWYRQTLGQGPEFLTYFQNEAQLEKSRLLSDRFSAERPKGSFSTLEIQRTEQGDSAMYLCASSLAGQFNQPQHFGDGTRLSIL.

The chain has TRBV4-1 and TRBJ2-1; D is uncertain. CDR3 length: 13 residues. Trimming took 4 bases from V and 7 from J, leaving 11 bases between them. CDR1 and CDR2 from the germline V gene are MGHRA and YSYEKL. The CDR3 region has the DNA TGCGCCAGCAGCCTAGGTTTGGAGAATGAGCAGTTCTTC. Residues: CASSLGLENEQFF.

The rearrangement joins TRBV6-6 to TRBJ1-2; D is perhaps TRBD1 (6 bases). V was pared by 1 base and J by 0 bases, with 9 bases between. The length of the CDR3 is 15 residues. Germline V gives CDR1 MNHNY, CDR2 SVGAGI (reference sequence). The CDR3 sequence: CASSYYRVPNYGYTF. CDR3 in DNA: TGTGCCAGCAGTTACTACAGGGTCCCTAACTATGGCTACACCTTC.

The genes are TRBV6-1 and TRBJ2-7; TRBD1 matches at 8 bases. The J segment lost 2 bases and the V segment lost 5 bases, leaving 8 bases of the junction unmatched. Germline lookup yields CDR1 MNHNS and CDR2 SASEGT. The CDR3 is 15 amino acids. CDR3 protein: CASSSGQGFPYEQYF. The DNA for the CDR3 is TGTGCCAGCAGTTCAGGACAGGGTTTTCCCTACGAGCAGTACTTC.

This chain links TRBV19 with TRBJ1-5; D is possibly TRBD1 (6 bases). Germline V gene data show CDR1 as LNHDA and CDR2 as SQIVND (reference sequence). V was trimmed by 9 bases and J by 1 base, leaving 19 bases between them. This CDR3 is 16 amino acids long. The CDR3 reads CASALLGAASNQPQHF. The CDR3 region has the DNA TGTGCCAGCGCCCTATTGGGGGCGGCAAGCAATCAGCCCCAGCATTTT. The full variable domain, its missing parts supplied by reference TRBV19 and TRBJ1-5, is DGGITQSPKYLFRKEGQNVTLSCEQNLNHDAMYWYRQDPGQGLRLIYYSQIVNDFQKGDIAEGYSVSREKKESFPLTVTSAQKNPTAFYLCASALLGAASNQPQHFGDGTRLSIL.

This chain links TRBV27 with TRBJ2-5; 9 bases line up with TRBD1. The CDR3 totals 15 residues. Germline assignment: CDR1 MNHEY and CDR2 SMNVEV (reference sequence). V shed 4 bases and J 3 bases; nucleotides not matched to a gene: 6. The CDR3 DNA follows: TGTGCCAGCAGTTCCTTTAGGGACAGGGAAGAGACCCAGTACTTC. It encodes CASSSFRDREETQYF.

The CDR3 DNA sequence: TGTGCCAGCAGCCCAGCACTAGCGGGGGGTTCAGATACGCAGTATTTT. Its protein product is CASSPALAGGSDTQYF. The rearrangement links TRBV7-6 to TRBJ2-3, with 12 bases that match TRBD2. V shed 5 bases and J 4 bases; nucleotides not matched to a gene: 7. Germline V lookup: CDR1 SGHVS, CDR2 FNYEAQ. The CDR3 covers 16 residues.

This clone was counted a single time. This chain links TRBV19 with TRBJ1-5; weak D call: TRBD1 (6 bases). The ends were cut back, 5 bases at V and 3 bases at J, with 8 bases in the middle. The length of the CDR3 is 13 residues. The germline V gene has CDR1 LNHDA and CDR2 SQIVND (reference sequence). CDR3 DNA: TGTGCCAGTAGTGGGACAATCAATCAGCCCCAGCATTTT. Its protein product is CASSGTINQPQHF.

The chain has TRBV7-9 and TRBJ2-2; maybe TRBD2 (7 bases). Per the germline V gene, CDR1 is SEHNR and CDR2 is FQNEAQ (reference sequence). CDR3 length equals 17 residues. V lost 2 bases, J lost 5 bases, and 18 bases lay in between. CDR3 region: CASSLFGGGFETGELFF. The CDR3 DNA reads as TGTGCCAGCAGCTTATTTGGGGGGGGCTTCGAAACCGGGGAGCTGTTTTTT.

The CDR3 nucleotides are TGTGCCAGCAGCTTAGCCCCCCCAACTGAACGGGGGGAAGCTTTCTTT. Translation: CASSLAPPTERGEAFF. V is TRBV7-6 and J is TRBJ1-1, with a possible D match to TRBD1 (5 bases). V lost 0 bases, J lost 8 bases, and 19 bases lay in between. Germline values: CDR1 SGHVS, CDR2 FNYEAQ. This CDR3 has 16 residues.

The chain has TRBV15 and TRBJ1-1; no definite D call. The V gene's germline CDR1 is LNHNV and CDR2 YYDKDF (reference sequence). V was clipped by 1 base and J by 3 bases, with 12 bases between them. The CDR3 loop spans 15 amino acids. The CDR3 region is CATSRGRGWDTEAFF. The CDR3 region has the DNA TGTGCCACCAGCAGAGGTCGGGGTTGGGACACTGAAGCTTTCTTT.

The chain combines TRBV6-1 with TRBJ1-5; maybe TRBD1 (6 bases). V lost 2 bases and J lost 7, with 9 bases in between. This CDR3 has 13 amino acids. The germline V gene has CDR1 MNHNS and CDR2 SASEGT. The CDR3 loop is CASSEHGQQPQHF. CDR3 nucleotide sequence: TGTGCCAGCAGTGAACATGGACAGCAGCCCCAGCATTTT.

The V and J genes are TRBV7-9 and TRBJ1-2, with 7 nucleotides matching TRBD1. J gave up 4 bases and V 5 bases, and 4 bases lay outside the gene matches. The CDR3 loop spans 13 amino acids. Germline V lookup: CDR1 SEHNR, CDR2 FQNEAQ (reference sequence). CDR3 residues: CASSPTGTYGYTF. The CDR3 DNA is TGTGCCAGCAGCCCGACAGGGACCTATGGCTACACCTTC.

The sample holds one count of this clone. This chain's CDR3 is CASSDWRDNEQFF. CDR3 sequence (DNA): TGCGCCAGCAGTGATTGGCGGGACAATGAGCAGTTCTTC. The chain uses TRBV10-1 and TRBJ2-1, with D perhaps matching TRBD2 (5 bases). The V end was cut by 3 bases, the J end by 5 bases, with 8 bases between. Germline V lookup: CDR1 WNHNN, CDR2 SYGVQD (reference sequence). The CDR3 totals 13 residues.

This sequence joins TRBV11-3 and TRBJ2-5; D is possibly TRBD2 (5 bases). V lost 4 bases, J lost 2 bases, and 14 bases lay in between. CDR3 length equals 15 residues. In germline, CDR1 is SGHNT, CDR2 YENEEA. The CDR3, as DNA: TGTGCCAGCAGCTCCGAGGGTAGGAGACAAGAGACCCAGTACTTC. It translates to CASSSEGRRQETQYF.

The chain links TRBV7-8 to TRBJ2-5, with 13 bases fitting TRBD2. The V gene end was trimmed by 5 bases and the J gene end by 2 bases; junction bases not matched to a gene: 14. The CDR3 is 19 amino acids. CDR1 is SGHVS, CDR2 FQNEAQ, per germline. The CDR3 sequence is CASSRVTRLAGGDQETQYF. Written as DNA, the CDR3 is TGTGCCAGCAGCCGCGTAACCCGACTAGCGGGGGGAGATCAAGAGACCCAGTACTTC.

The genes are TRBV6-1 and TRBJ1-6; TRBD1 is a possible D gene (5 bases). Looked up from germline, CDR1 is MNHNS and CDR2 is SASEGT. The length of the CDR3 is 13 residues. V was clipped by 3 bases and J by 7 bases, with 7 bases between them. CDR3 in DNA: TGTGCCAGCAGTGACAGGGTGAATTCACCCCTCCACTTT. This sequence encodes CASSDRVNSPLHF.

The chain joins TRBV11-3 to TRBJ2-7; D is unclear. Between the trimmed V and J ends, which lost 2 bases and 3 bases, there was a span of 14 bases. Germline V gives CDR1 SGHNT, CDR2 YENEEA. CDR3 length: 15 amino acids. CDR3 protein: CASSLQASRFYEQYF. The CDR3 DNA is TGTGCCAGCAGCTTACAAGCGTCGAGGTTCTACGAGCAGTACTTC.